This T cell receptor beta chain is drawn from a study of blood T cell repertoires in COVID-19. The overall study: COVID-19 samples collected from the United States, Italy and Spain covered acute and convalescent phases. Sources were T cells, B-cell-depleted T cells, or PBMCs; the material itself was cDNA or gDNA.

The authors' processing: For nucleated cells, counts were estimated from reference gene primer amplification. Here immunoSEQ multiplex PCR was the method, and the copy in TCRdb shows in-frame clones only, minus some. D and trimming were read from the DNA, whereas the V and J calls and clone size are those reported in that table. The sample has 310,000 or so clones, 88% seen once. Seattle cases were enrolled at active infection and followed longitudinally. The V gene's germline CDR1 is WSHSY and CDR2 SAAADI. The CDR3 loop spans 15 amino acids. V was pared by 3 bases and J by 8 bases, with 7 bases of the junction left unmatched.

The V call is TRBV10-2, the J call TRBJ2-2, with 9 bases that match TRBD2. Specimen: peripheral blood. The origin of this receptor is a woman aged 30 to 39 with COVID-19, enrolled during active disease. The CDR3 bases are TGCGCCAGCAGTGAAGTAGCGGGAGCGGGAGGGGAGCTGTTTTTT. This gives the protein CASSEVAGAGGELFF.